This section outlines one T cell receptor (beta chain) sequence together with its context. This CDR3 comprises 16 residues. After removal of 0 bases from V and 2 bases from J, the junction contained 6 bases not matched to a gene. The germline gives CDR1 SGHTA, CDR2 FQGNSA. This sample stems from a study of blood T cell repertoires in COVID-19. Data came from immunoSEQ multiplex PCR; TCRdb stores just in-frame clones and leaves some out. Among about 65,000 clones, approximately 93% were seen once, and the ten largest hold 2.9%. This sequence was found in a man between 65 and 85 years old with active COVID-19. This rearrangement joins TRBV7-2 to TRBJ2-5; TRBD2 matches at 7 bases. Specimen: peripheral blood. As DNA, the CDR3 is TGTGCCAGCAGCTTAGCGATGGGGGGGGGACAAGAGACCCAGTACTTC. Its translation is CASSLAMGGGQETQYF.